These 8 T cell receptor beta chains originate from one sample sequenced in a study of T cells in Graves' hyperthyroidism and ophthalmopathy (dated by TCRdb to about 2019). The library was prepared using multiplex PCR. Instrument on record: Illumina HiSeq 2000. TCR beta CDR3 regions were amplified from RNA transcripts. A first-round RT-PCR of the TCR CDR3 used the HTBI primer set with the Qiagen OneStep RT-PCR kit. The raw public data were reprocessed by TCRdb itself: fastp quality trimming at Q25, MiXCR clonotype calling, in-frame beta chains only. Entries are consolidated by CDR3 protein sequence, retaining the most common genes and DNA. The sample data list 250,000 to 350,000 distinct CDR3 sequences, and roughly 22% of these were observed just once. In total, the top ten clones hold 50% to 75% of the sample. Sequences were obtained from blood. Receptors originate from a man aged 25 to 40 with Graves' ophthalmopathy.

Remarks on this clonotype: A much bigger clone sits one base away, suggesting this may be a read error. This chain joins TRBV27 and TRBJ2-7; no clear D. The CDR3 length is 13 residues. Per the germline V gene, CDR1 is MNHEY and CDR2 is SMNVEV (reference sequence). CDR3 DNA sequence: TGTGCCGGCAGTTTATCGCGGTCCTACGAGCAGTACTTC. Its protein is CAGSLSRSYEQYF.

This clonotype was picked up many times. This chain connects TRBV5-1 to TRBJ2-3; D gene unclear. The length of the CDR3 is 13 residues. In germline, CDR1 is SGHRS, CDR2 YFSETQ. Trimming shortened V by 4 bases and J by 6 bases, and 12 bases separated the two germline ends. As DNA, the CDR3 is TGCGCCAGCAGCCCCTCCTCGTATGATACGCAGTATTTT. Protein: CASSPSSYDTQYF.

This clonotype has more than one count but fewer than ten. The V call is TRBV12-3 or TRBV12-4, the J call TRBJ2-7; D might be TRBD2 (6 bases). Trimming removed 0 bases at V and 0 bases at J, with 27 bases between. This CDR3 has 21 residues. CDR3 loop: CASSLAPGRKTHRQSSYEQYF. In DNA, the CDR3 is TGTGCCAGCAGTTTAGCCCCGGGGAGGAAGACTCATCGTCAGAGCTCCTACGAGCAGTACTTC.

This clonotype was seen repeatedly, ten times or more. The chain carries TRBV28 and TRBJ1-1; no clear D gene. Germline assignment: CDR1 MDHEN and CDR2 SYDVKM. The CDR3 is made up of 14 amino acids. V was cut by 6 bases and J by 0 bases, with 11 bases left in between. The CDR3 nucleotides read TGTGCCAGCAGCCCGCGGAGTCTGAACACTGAAGCTTTCTTT. Its protein product is CASSPRSLNTEAFF.

The rearrangement joins TRBV27 to TRBJ1-2; TRBD1 is a possible D gene (5 bases). The germline gives CDR1 MNHEY, CDR2 SMNVEV (reference sequence). The CDR3 runs to 13 residues. V was clipped by 5 bases and J by 3 bases, with 10 bases between them. The chain's CDR3 is CASSTRGHYGYTF. CDR3 DNA sequence: TGTGCCAGCAGTACCCGGGGCCACTATGGCTACACCTTC.

The gene calls are TRBV12-3 or TRBV12-4 and TRBJ2-4; no reliable D call. There are 13 residues in the CDR3. The V and J ends lost 3 bases and 1 base respectively, with 4 bases between them. The DNA of the CDR3 is TGTGCCAGCAGTTTTGGTGCCAAAAACATTCAGTACTTC. Protein: CASSFGAKNIQYF.

The chain joins TRBV25-1 to TRBJ2-1; the match to TRBD1 covers 7 bases. Looked up from germline, CDR1 is MGHDK and CDR2 is SYGVNS. The V and J ends lost 6 bases and 5 bases, in that order; junction bases with no gene match: 7. The CDR3 length is 14 residues. The CDR3 here is CASRPPTGHNEQFF. For the CDR3, the DNA is TGTGCCAGCAGGCCTCCGACAGGGCACAATGAGCAGTTCTTC.

This sequence joins TRBV6-1 and TRBJ2-1, with D unclear. The CDR3 is 16 amino acids. Trimming stripped 6 bases from V and 4 bases from J, with 19 bases between. Germline values: CDR1 MNHNS, CDR2 SASEGT. CDR3 nucleotide sequence: TGTGCCAGCAGGTCCGCAGAGCTGACCGTATACAATGAGCAGTTCTTC. Translated, it gives CASRSAELTVYNEQFF.